Shown below are 8 T cell receptor beta chains from a single sample sequenced in a study of molecular identifiers for immune sequencing clone quantification. TCRdb re-derived calls from the PCR reads in MiXCR, one entry per CDR3 protein. The top ten hold 0.75% to 0.95% of the sample, which has about 640,000 distinct CDR3 sequences, just under 20% seen once. The sequenced material came from naive CD8+ T cells from blood, with Jurkat cell RNA spiked in. This sample's subset: FACS-sorted CD8+CD4-CCR7+CD45RA+ naive T cells. The receptors shown here come from a human donor in good health. Some libraries in this study had Jurkat cell RNA spiked in.

The rearrangement uses TRBV27 and TRBJ1-4, with D unresolved. In germline, CDR1 is MNHEY, CDR2 SMNVEV (reference sequence). Trimming removed 5 bases at V and 5 bases at J, with 6 bases between. The CDR3 covers 12 residues. The CDR3 DNA follows: TGTGCCAGCAGTCCCCTGAATGAAAAACTGTTTTTT. Its translation is CASSPLNEKLFF.

This clonotype was counted ten times or more. The chain couples TRBV20-1 to TRBJ2-7; no definite D call. The germline CDR1 and CDR2 sequences are DFQATT and SNEGSKA (reference sequence). The V end lost 0 bases, the J end lost 2 bases, and 17 bases lay between the germline ends. This CDR3 spans 16 amino acids. The CDR3 bases are TGCAGTGCTAGAGAAGGATCAGACGGGTCAACCTACGAGCAGTACTTC. Translated, it gives CSAREGSDGSTYEQYF.

There are many counts of this clonotype. This rearrangement joins TRBV7-2 to TRBJ1-4; a possible D gene is TRBD1 (5 bases). Germline assignment: CDR1 SGHTA and CDR2 FQGNSA. This CDR3 comprises 16 residues. V was shortened by 5 bases and J by 4 bases, with 17 bases between the two germline ends. The CDR3, as DNA: TGTGCCAGCAGCCCGGGGCGAGGACGGGGTAATGAAAAACTGTTTTTT. The encoded protein is CASSPGRGRGNEKLFF.

Note on this clonotype: Since a much larger clone is just one base distant, this may be a read error. The chain couples TRBV19 to TRBJ1-6; D is unresolved. V was clipped by 1 base and J by 6 bases, with 4 bases between them. Germline V gene lookup returns CDR1 LNHDA and CDR2 SQIVND (reference sequence). The CDR3 extends over 13 amino acids. For the CDR3, the DNA is TGTGCCAGTAGTATAGTGGGTAATTCACCCCTCCACTTT. The encoded protein is CASSIVGNSPLHF.

This clonotype showed up many times. The chain joins TRBV7-2 to TRBJ1-3; D unclear. V was clipped by 1 base and J by 0 bases, with 10 bases between them. Germline V lookup: CDR1 SGHTA, CDR2 FQGNSA. The CDR3 is 16 amino acids. The CDR3 reads CASSLGPGNSGNTIYF. The DNA for the CDR3 is TGTGCCAGCAGCTTAGGTCCCGGTAACTCTGGAAACACCATATATTTT.

The chain combines TRBV20-1 with TRBJ2-7, with a tentative D call TRBD2 (6 bases). This CDR3 spans 17 amino acids. Germline V gives CDR1 DFQATT, CDR2 SNEGSKA (reference sequence). Trimming removed 5 bases at V and 2 bases at J, with 25 bases between. CDR3 sequence reads: CSAPPWRGSTVAYEQYF. In DNA, the CDR3 is TGCAGTGCTCCCCCCTGGAGGGGTTCGACGGTAGCCTACGAGCAGTACTTC.

Remarks on this clonotype: This may stem from a read error, because a much larger clone lies one nucleotide away. CDR3 residues: CASSYGVGVNTEAFF. The CDR3 DNA reads as TGTGCCAGCAGTTACGGCGTCGGCGTGAACACTGAAGCTTTCTTT. V and J are TRBV6-6 and TRBJ1-1, with D uncertain. The germline V and J ends were trimmed by 2 bases and 0 bases, with 10 bases remaining between them. The CDR3 is made up of 15 amino acids. CDR1 is MNHNY and CDR2 is SVGAGI in the germline V gene (reference sequence).

As for this clonotype: A much larger clone lies a single base off, so this may be a read error. This chain links TRBV7-6 with TRBJ1-1; D may be TRBD1 (6 bases). Germline CDR1 and CDR2: SGHVS and FNYEAQ. The CDR3 spans 12 residues. Trimming took off 8 bases at V and 6 bases at J, with 13 bases between the two ends. CDR3 loop: CASGINRAEAFF. The DNA for the CDR3 is TGTGCCAGCGGGATAAACAGGGCTGAAGCTTTCTTT.